The source of this TCR beta chain is a study of blood T cell repertoires in COVID-19. Overall study: The cDNA or gDNA used as material had been derived from T cells, B-cell-depleted T cells, or PBMCs.

Repertoires were generated with immunoSEQ multiplex PCR, while TCRdb's copy carries only in-frame clones and drops some. The repertoire holds over 200,000 clones, with roughly 80% as singletons. Germline V lookup: CDR1 SGHNT, CDR2 YYREEE (reference sequence). The CDR3 has 16 amino acids. V was shortened by 4 bases and J by 1 base, with 17 bases between the two germline ends. This receptor was obtained from a woman at least 80 years old with acute or convalescent COVID-19. Sample: peripheral blood. The chain combines TRBV5-4 with TRBJ1-2, with D possibly TRBD1 on 6 matching bases. CDR3 region: CASSPPGQYRNYGYTF. The DNA for the CDR3 is TGTGCCAGCAGCCCACCAGGACAGTACCGTAACTATGGCTACACCTTC.